Listed below are T cell receptor beta chains from one sample, sequenced in a study of cytomegalovirus exposure and HLA in healthy donors. Assay used: immunoSEQ multiplex PCR; TCRdb lists only in-frame clones, some missing. The table includes approximately 160,000 clones, 84% detected once. The sequenced sample was PBMCs. The receptor source for this set is a man aged 25 to 40 in good health and CMV-seropositive. Both conserved end residues are part of each CDR3. The order of the fields is CDR3 protein, CDR3 DNA, clone size, D gene, V gene, J gene. A D gene is named only where the DNA matches it firmly. For some rows the clone size is stated as once, few or many, or as a class when expanded; others skip it.

CASSDLEGDNSPLHF	TGTGCCAGCTCAGATTTGGAAGGAGATAATTCACCCCTCCACTTT	.	.	TRBV18	TRBJ1-6
CASRAGTGVSEKLFF	TGTGCCAGCAGAGCCGGGACAGGGGTATCCGAAAAACTGTTTTTT	.	TRBD1	TRBV7-3	TRBJ1-4
CASRQGWVNEQFF	TGTGCCAGCAGACAGGGGTGGGTCAATGAGCAGTTCTTC	.	TRBD1	TRBV2	TRBJ2-1
CASSLSGNTEAFF	TGTGCCAGCAGTTTATCAGGGAACACTGAAGCTTTCTTT	.	.	TRBV28	TRBJ1-1
CASNPGGSKNTEAFF	TGTGCCAGCAACCCTGGGGGGTCAAAGAACACTGAAGCTTTCTTT	.	.	TRBV28	TRBJ1-1
CASSSQGWSGELFF	TGTGCCAGCAGTTCGCAGGGGTGGAGCGGGGAGCTGTTTTTT	.	.	TRBV6-5	TRBJ2-2
CASSGMDRANYGYTF	TGTGCCAGCAGCGGTATGGACAGGGCCAACTATGGCTACACCTTC	.	TRBD1	TRBV9	TRBJ1-2
CASSLRTGVGELFF	TGTGCCAGCAGCTTAAGGACAGGGGTCGGGGAGCTGTTTTTT	.	TRBD1	TRBV11-3	TRBJ2-2
CAVSGSESYNEQFF	TGTGCCGTTAGCGGGAGTGAGTCCTACAATGAGCAGTTCTTC	.	TRBD2	TRBV25-1	TRBJ2-1
CASSVEGRGSTEAFF	TGTGCCAGCAGCGTAGAGGGAAGGGGCAGCACTGAAGCTTTCTTT	.	.	TRBV9	TRBJ1-1
CASRHSGLSTDTQYF	TGCGCCAGCAGACATTCGGGACTCAGTACAGATACGCAGTATTTT	.	.	TRBV4-3	TRBJ2-3
CASSVKAGWTGELFF	TGTGCCAGCAGCGTAAAGGCAGGGTGGACCGGGGAGCTGTTTTTT	.	.	TRBV9	TRBJ2-2
CAISELGHRNTEAFF	TGTGCCATCAGTGAGTTGGGACACAGGAACACTGAAGCTTTCTTT	.	.	TRBV10-3	TRBJ1-1
CASSGQGGWETQYF	TGTGCCAGCAGCGGACAGGGAGGGTGGGAGACCCAGTACTTC	.	.	TRBV11-2	TRBJ2-5
CASTKTATDTQYF	TGTGCCAGCACCAAGACTGCCACAGATACGCAGTATTTT	.	.	TRBV6-5	TRBJ2-3
CASSVRAGAPEVPGELFF	TGTGCCAGCAGCGTAAGAGCGGGAGCTCCCGAGGTCCCCGGGGAGCTGTTTTTT	.	TRBD2	TRBV9	TRBJ2-2
CASRRWTSGRASFTQYF	TGCGCCAGCAGACGGTGGACTAGCGGGAGGGCCAGTTTTACGCAGTATTTT	.	TRBD2	TRBV5-1	TRBJ2-3
CASSRPGQLNEKLFF	TGTGCCAGCAGTCGCCCGGGACAGCTGAATGAAAAACTGTTTTTT	.	TRBD1	TRBV28	TRBJ1-4
CASSQRGSTDTQYF	TGCGCCAGCAGCCAGCGGGGTAGCACAGATACGCAGTATTTT	few	.	TRBV4-1	TRBJ2-3
CASMRNQNSNQPQHF	TGTGCCAGCATGAGGAACCAGAATAGCAATCAGCCCCAGCATTTT	few	.	TRBV6-5	TRBJ1-5
CASSIAGVGNEQFF	TGTGCCAGCAGTATAGCGGGAGTGGGAAATGAGCAGTTCTTC	.	TRBD2	TRBV6-5	TRBJ2-1
CASSYRPDQPQHF	TGTGCCAGCAGTTACCGTCCGGATCAGCCCCAGCATTTT	.	.	TRBV6-5	TRBJ1-5
CASSLTSGGPYNEQFF	TGTGCCAGCAGCCTGACTAGCGGGGGGCCGTACAATGAGCAGTTCTTC	.	TRBD2	TRBV7-2	TRBJ2-1
CSAPIQGLNTEAFF	TGCAGCGCCCCCATACAGGGGCTGAACACTGAAGCTTTCTTT	.	TRBD1	TRBV29-1	TRBJ1-1
CSVEDDEGYGYTF	TGCAGCGTTGAAGATGATGAGGGCTATGGCTACACCTTC	.	.	TRBV29-1	TRBJ1-2
CASGGGGGPPPPLHF	TGTGCCAGCGGGGGGGGCGGGGGGCCCCCTCCACCCCTCCACTTT	once	.	TRBV2	TRBJ1-6
CAWSVGAYGNQPQHF	TGTGCCTGGAGTGTGGGGGCATACGGCAATCAGCCCCAGCATTTT	.	.	TRBV30	TRBJ1-5
CASSPNARVNRQETQYF	TGTGCCAGCTCACCTAACGCCAGGGTCAACCGCCAAGAGACCCAGTACTTC	.	.	TRBV18	TRBJ2-5
CASSQVGTGLQYF	TGCGCCAGCAGCCAAGTAGGGACAGGGTTACAGTACTTC	.	TRBD1	TRBV4-1	TRBJ2-4
CASSQSEGTGGTEAFF	TGTGCCAGCTCACAATCTGAAGGGACAGGGGGCACTGAAGCTTTCTTT	.	TRBD1	TRBV18	TRBJ1-1
CASTSNSGPYQYF	TGTGCCAGCACCTCTAACTCAGGCCCCTATCAGTACTTC	.	.	TRBV7-2	TRBJ2-4
CASSLGLGASYSNQPQHF	TGTGCCAGCAGTTTGGGCCTGGGGGCCTCTTATAGCAATCAGCCCCAGCATTTT	.	.	TRBV28	TRBJ1-5
CASSLGTGEVNEQFF	TGTGCTAGCAGCTTAGGGACAGGGGAAGTGAATGAGCAGTTCTTC	.	TRBD1	TRBV7-7	TRBJ2-1
CAIKEGPNQPQHF	TGTGCCATCAAGGAGGGCCCTAATCAGCCCCAGCATTTT	.	.	TRBV10-3	TRBJ1-5
CASNQRRSSYNEQFF	TGTGCCAGCAATCAGCGGAGGAGCTCCTACAATGAGCAGTTCTTC	.	.	TRBV6-1	TRBJ2-1
CASSHPLMGGNYGYTF	TGCGCCAGCAGCCACCCCTTGATGGGGGGAAACTATGGCTACACCTTC	.	.	TRBV4-1	TRBJ1-2
CASSGGLNEQFF	TGTGCCAGCAGCGGGGGGCTCAATGAGCAGTTCTTC	.	.	TRBV9	TRBJ2-1
CASSLAPGGISYEQYF	TGTGCCAGCAGCTTGGCTCCAGGGGGGATCTCCTACGAGCAGTACTTC	.	.	TRBV5-4	TRBJ2-7
CASSGQGLGYNEQFF	TGTGCCAGCAGTGGCCAGGGCTTGGGGTACAATGAGCAGTTCTTC	.	.	TRBV27	TRBJ2-1
CASSIRGLNQPQHF	TGTGCCAGTAGTATCCGGGGTCTCAATCAGCCCCAGCATTTT	.	.	TRBV19	TRBJ1-5
CASSAWTGVNTEAFF	TGTGCCAGCAGTGCCTGGACAGGGGTGAACACTGAAGCTTTCTTT	.	TRBD1	TRBV2	TRBJ1-1
CASSGGGHEQYF	TGCGCCAGCAGTGGGGGGGGTCACGAGCAGTACTTC	.	TRBD2	TRBV10-2	TRBJ2-7
CASSQDRALFYGYTF	TGCGCCAGCAGCCAAGACAGGGCCCTCTTCTATGGCTACACCTTC	.	.	TRBV4-3	TRBJ1-2
CASSQSSLGQGLETQYF	TGCGCCAGCAGTCAATCTTCCCTGGGACAGGGTTTAGAGACCCAGTACTTC	.	TRBD1	TRBV23-1	TRBJ2-5
CASSLDGGGHYGYTF	TGTGCCAGCAGCTTAGACGGAGGGGGCCACTATGGCTACACCTTC	.	TRBD1	TRBV7-9	TRBJ1-2
CASSFVGDYGYTF	TGTGCCAGCAGCTTTGTAGGGGACTATGGCTACACCTTC	.	.	TRBV7-8	TRBJ1-2
CASSSSFHEQYF	TGTGCCAGCAGCTCGAGTTTCCACGAGCAGTACTTC	few	.	TRBV7-3	TRBJ2-7
CASSENRVEGYGYTF	TGTGCCAGCAGTGAAAATCGGGTGGAAGGCTATGGCTACACCTTC	.	.	TRBV2	TRBJ1-2
CASSSLQALYEQYF	TGTGCCAGCAGCTCCCTCCAGGCACTCTACGAGCAGTACTTC	.	.	TRBV5-6	TRBJ2-7
CASSFRGADTEAFF	TGTGCCAGCAGCTTCCGGGGGGCTGACACTGAAGCTTTCTTT	once	.	TRBV7-2	TRBJ1-1
CASSLGSTQPQHF	TGTGCCAGCAGCTTAGGTTCTACCCAGCCCCAGCATTTT	once	.	TRBV7-6	TRBJ1-5
CASSLVTGHGYTF	TGTGCCAGCAGCTTAGTGACGGGTCATGGCTACACCTTC	.	.	TRBV7-6	TRBJ1-2
CASSPRRGTSGSYEQFF	TGTGCCAGCAGCCCGAGGAGAGGGACTAGCGGGAGCTATGAGCAGTTCTTC	.	TRBD2	TRBV11-1	TRBJ2-1
CASSSTERAGELFF	TGTGCCAGCAGCTCCACGGAGCGGGCCGGGGAGCTGTTTTTT	.	.	TRBV7-3	TRBJ2-2
CASSHGYAPANEKLFF	TGTGCCAGCAGCCACGGGTACGCTCCGGCTAATGAAAAACTGTTTTTT	.	.	TRBV13	TRBJ1-4
CATRSGRANEQYF	TGTGCCACCCGGAGCGGGAGGGCCAACGAGCAGTACTTC	.	TRBD2	TRBV7-8	TRBJ2-7
CASSNYLETQYF	TGTGCCAGCAGTAACTACCTAGAGACCCAGTACTTC	.	.	TRBV25-1	TRBJ2-5
CASGLSGRGDTGELFF	TGCGCCAGCGGGCTTAGCGGGAGAGGGGACACCGGGGAGCTGTTTTTT	once	TRBD2	TRBV5-1	TRBJ2-2
CASSQGLQGARYNEQFF	TGCGCCAGCAGCCAAGGCCTACAGGGGGCGCGCTACAATGAGCAGTTCTTC	.	TRBD1	TRBV4-1	TRBJ2-1
CASSSRGSGSYEQYF	TGTGCCAGCAGCTCCCGGGGTAGCGGGAGTTACGAGCAGTACTTC	once	TRBD2	TRBV11-1	TRBJ2-7